This passage covers 12 T cell receptor beta chains from one sample sequenced in a study of blood T cell repertoires in COVID-19. The protocol was immunoSEQ multiplex PCR, while the TCRdb copy is restricted to in-frame clones and leaves out a portion. The table includes some 120,000 clones, 65% to 85% detected once. Input material: peripheral blood. Every receptor here comes from a man younger than 45 with COVID-19, enrolled during active disease.

J is TRBJ2-7 and V is TRBV6-2 or TRBV6-3; 8 bases are a match to TRBD1. From germline, CDR1 is MNHEY and CDR2 SVGEGT. CDR3 length: 15 residues. V shed 6 bases and J 4 bases; nucleotides not matched to a gene: 11. The CDR3 loop reads CASSLRQGASYEQYF. CDR3 coding DNA: TGTGCCAGCAGCTTGCGTCAGGGGGCGAGTTACGAGCAGTACTTC.

The rearrangement joins TRBV5-1 to TRBJ2-5; D may be TRBD1 (6 bases). Germline CDR1 reads SGHRS; CDR2 reads YFSETQ. This CDR3 contains 14 residues. Deletions cut 2 bases from V and 5 bases from J, with 13 bases between. The CDR3 is CASSFLQGRETQYF. Here the CDR3 DNA reads TGCGCCAGCAGCTTTTTACAGGGTAGGGAGACCCAGTACTTC.

The J gene is TRBJ1-1, the V gene TRBV10-3; D perhaps matches TRBD1 (6 bases). Germline CDR1 is ENHRY and CDR2 is SYGVKD. This CDR3 is 17 amino acids long. V was trimmed by 0 bases and J by 11 bases, leaving 25 bases between them. This chain's CDR3 is CAISESTPGTPDCGAFF. Written as DNA, the CDR3 is TGTGCCATCAGTGAGTCGACCCCCGGGACACCCGACTGTGGGGCTTTCTTT.

This chain uses TRBV5-1 with TRBJ2-1; 9 bases align to TRBD2. V was clipped by 4 bases and J by 4 bases; unmatched bases: 9. From germline, CDR1 is SGHRS and CDR2 YFSETQ. The CDR3 totals 16 residues. CDR3 in amino acids: CASSPTGLAVYNEQFF. For the CDR3, the DNA is TGCGCCAGCAGCCCCACGGGACTAGCTGTATACAATGAGCAGTTCTTC.

The chain has TRBV15 and TRBJ2-7; the D gene is possibly TRBD2 (6 bases). The CDR3 loop spans 13 amino acids. The germline V gene has CDR1 LNHNV and CDR2 YYDKDF (reference sequence). The V gene lost 4 bases and the J gene lost 3 bases, with 10 bases spanning the gap. CDR3 sequence (DNA): TGTGCCACCAGCAAGGGACTCCTCTACGAGCAGTACTTC. Amino acids: CATSKGLLYEQYF. Full variable domain (outside the CDR3, taken from reference TRBV15 and TRBJ2-7): DAMVIQNPRYQVTQFGKPVTLSCSQTLNHNVMYWYQQKSSQAPKLLFHYYDKDFNNEADTPDNFQSRRPNTSFCFLDIRSPGLGDTAMYLCATSKGLLYEQYFGPGTRLTVT.

This clone has just one count. V gene TRBV9 combines with J gene TRBJ1-6; D gene ambiguous. CDR3 size: 19 residues. In germline, CDR1 is SGDLS, CDR2 YYNGEE. V dropped 0 bases and J dropped 6 bases, with 22 bases sitting between them. As DNA, the CDR3 is TGTGCCAGCAGCGTAGAGTCGTGGAGCATGGATACTGCTAATTCACCCCTCCACTTT. Translating gives CASSVESWSMDTANSPLHF. The full variable domain, completed using reference TRBV9 and TRBJ1-6, is DSGVTQTPKHLITATGQRVTLRCSPRSGDLSVYWYQQSLDQGLQFLIQYYNGEERAKGNILERFSAQQFPDLHSELNLSSLELGDSALYFCASSVESWSMDTANSPLHFGNGTRLTVT.

V is TRBV27 and J is TRBJ1-1; D gene ambiguous. The CDR3 covers 13 residues. Trimming took off 6 bases at V and 1 base at J, with 9 bases between the two ends. The germline V gene has CDR1 MNHEY and CDR2 SMNVEV (reference sequence). CDR3 region: CASRGGGNTEAFF. Written as DNA, the CDR3 is TGTGCCAGCAGGGGCGGAGGGAACACTGAAGCTTTCTTT.

The genes are TRBV2 and TRBJ1-6; D may be TRBD1 (6 bases). The CDR3 runs to 15 residues. The V gene lost 7 bases and the J gene lost 4 bases, with 14 bases spanning the gap. Germline V lookup: CDR1 SNHLY, CDR2 FYNNEI. As DNA, the CDR3 is TGTGCCAGCACCTTGGACAGAACTTATAATTCACCCCTCCACTTT. The encoded protein is CASTLDRTYNSPLHF.

The genes are TRBV30 and TRBJ1-2, with 7 bases fitting TRBD1. This CDR3 is built from 13 residues. Trimming removed 2 bases from V and 4 bases from J; junction bases left unmatched: 4. Germline lookup yields CDR1 GTSNPN and CDR2 SVGIG (reference sequence). The CDR3 spells CAWSTGEGYGYTF. CDR3 nucleotides: TGTGCCTGGAGTACAGGGGAAGGCTATGGCTACACCTTC.

V and J are TRBV12-3 or TRBV12-4 and TRBJ1-2, with D uncertain. With 1 base removed from V and 8 bases from J, the gap between germline ends came to 8 bases. There are 12 residues in the CDR3. CDR3 DNA: TGTGCCAGCAGTTTAGGAGGCGAAGGCTACACCTTC. The encoded protein is CASSLGGEGYTF.

The chain is built from TRBV7-2 and TRBJ2-2, with a possible D match to TRBD2 (6 bases). Trimming took 3 bases from V and 3 from J, leaving 17 bases between them. The CDR3 loop spans 17 amino acids. Germline CDR1 and CDR2: SGHTA and FQGNSA. CDR3 coding DNA: TGTGCCAGCAGCTTTATTATCGGGGGATGGGACACCGGGGAGCTGTTTTTT. The encoded protein is CASSFIIGGWDTGELFF.

This chain connects TRBV5-1 to TRBJ1-1; 7 bases are a match to TRBD1. The CDR3 extends over 14 amino acids. Germline V gene data show CDR1 as SGHRS and CDR2 as YFSETQ. V shed 1 base and J 3 bases; nucleotides not matched to a gene: 3. In DNA, the CDR3 is TGCGCCAGCAGCTTGAAGGGGGCGGACACTGAAGCTTTCTTT. Encoded protein: CASSLKGADTEAFF.